These T cell receptor beta chains were read from a single sample in a study of tumor-infiltrating lymphocytes in localized non-small cell lung cancer. Sequencing used immunoSEQ multiplex PCR; TCRdb keeps in-frame clones, though not all of them. This table holds 15,000 to 20,000 clones, about four fifths found once. Specimen: lung tumor tissue. The receptors originated from a human donor with non-small cell lung cancer. Both conserved end residues are part of each CDR3. D genes are given only for firm matches. Rows may omit the clone size; those that give it use once, few, many or a size class.

D	V	J	size	CDR3	DNA
TRBD1	TRBV5-1	TRBJ1-6	-	CASSRGQGESPLHF	TGCGCCAGCAGCCGCGGACAGGGAGAATCACCCCTCCACTTT
-	TRBV7-8	TRBJ2-5	few	CASSAIQSRDTQYF	TGTGCCAGCAGCGCAATACAGTCCCGGGATACCCAGTACTTC
-	TRBV7-6	TRBJ2-7	-	CASSLHTSFYEQYF	TGTGCCAGCAGCTTACATACTAGTTTCTACGAGCAGTACTTC
TRBD2	TRBV7-2	TRBJ2-5	-	CASERGGQETQYF	TGTGCCAGTGAGCGGGGGGGCCAAGAGACCCAGTACTTC
-	TRBV29-1	TRBJ2-7	-	CSVVLANSYEQYF	TGCAGCGTTGTTTTAGCGAATTCCTACGAGCAGTACTTC
-	TRBV2	TRBJ1-3	-	CASTGGNTIYF	TGTGCCAGCACAGGGGGAAACACCATATATTTT
-	TRBV29-1	TRBJ1-2	-	CSVAWDAGDGYTF	TGCAGCGTCGCATGGGACGCCGGAGATGGCTACACCTTC
-	TRBV5-3	TRBJ2-3	-	CARGKGNTQYF	TGTGCCAGGGGGAAAGGAAATACGCAGTATTTT
-	TRBV30	TRBJ1-3	-	CAWSVLKGGGNTIYF	TGTGCCTGGAGTGTACTGAAGGGGGGCGGAAACACCATATATTTT
-	TRBV19	TRBJ2-2	-	CASSPNWGNTGELFF	TGTGCCAGTAGTCCGAATTGGGGGAACACCGGGGAGCTGTTTTTT
-	TRBV28	TRBJ2-2	-	CASSFYRNTGELFF	TGTGCCAGCAGTTTCTACAGGAACACCGGGGAGCTGTTTTTT
-	TRBV4-2	TRBJ1-3	-	CASSQEGIGRGLLSSGNTIYF	TGTGCCAGCAGCCAAGAAGGCATCGGACGGGGGCTCTTGAGCTCTGGAAACACCATATATTTT
-	TRBV28	TRBJ2-1	few	CASSLWRDSYNEQFF	TGTGCCAGCAGTTTATGGCGGGACTCCTACAATGAGCAGTTCTTC
TRBD2	TRBV2	TRBJ2-7	-	CASSEVAGVSSYEQYF	TGTGCCAGCAGTGAGGTAGCGGGGGTGAGCTCCTACGAGCAGTACTTC
-	TRBV29-1	TRBJ2-7	medium-sized	CSVGDFSYEQYF	TGCAGCGTTGGGGACTTTTCCTACGAGCAGTACTTC
TRBD1	TRBV7-6	TRBJ1-6	-	CASSLNLGQGYNSPLHF	TGTGCCAGCAGCTTAAATTTGGGACAGGGATATAATTCACCCCTCCACTTT
-	TRBV30	TRBJ1-3	few	CAWSPLENMGNTIYF	TGTGCCTGGAGCCCCCTGGAGAATATGGGAAACACCATATATTTT
TRBD1	TRBV7-9	TRBJ1-5	-	CASSLSGGQPQHF	TGTGCCAGCAGCTTATCAGGGGGTCAGCCCCAGCATTTT
-	TRBV6-4	TRBJ2-2	once	CASRGEWHTGELFF	TGTGCCAGCAGAGGGGAGTGGCACACCGGGGAGCTGTTTTTT
-	TRBV27	TRBJ1-1	once	CASSLTVGNTEAFF	TGTGCCAGCAGTTTGACAGTAGGGAACACTGAAGCTTTCTTT
-	TRBV7-3	TRBJ2-3	-	CASGGSGGRPDTQYF	TGTGCCAGCGGGGGCAGCGGAGGGAGGCCAGATACGCAGTATTTT
-	TRBV5-1	TRBJ2-7	-	CASSVSGPSSYEQYF	TGCGCCAGCAGCGTTAGCGGTCCCAGCTCCTACGAGCAGTACTTC
-	TRBV27	TRBJ1-5	-	CASSLNGEQPQHF	TGTGCCAGCAGTTTAAACGGAGAGCAGCCCCAGCATTTT
-	TRBV7-8	TRBJ1-6	-	CASSRLDGGPPYNSPLHF	TGTGCCAGCAGCCGACTAGATGGAGGGCCTCCCTATAATTCACCCCTCCACTTT
-	TRBV18	TRBJ2-1	-	CASSPKGLTAYNEQFF	TGTGCCAGCTCACCAAAGGGGTTGACAGCTTACAATGAGCAGTTCTTC
-	TRBV10-2	TRBJ2-7	-	CASSESGGGESEQYF	TGCGCCAGCAGTGAGTCAGGAGGGGGCGAATCCGAGCAGTACTTC
-	TRBV10-3	TRBJ2-5	-	CAISGAEQETQYF	TGTGCCATCAGTGGGGCGGAGCAAGAGACCCAGTACTTC
-	TRBV11-2	TRBJ2-7	-	CASSRDTYEQYF	TGTGCCAGCAGCCGGGACACCTACGAGCAGTACTTC
-	TRBV30	TRBJ1-2	-	CAWSVTGSGGYTF	TGTGCCTGGAGTGTAACAGGGTCTGGTGGCTACACCTTC
TRBD2	TRBV7-6	TRBJ2-3	-	CASSLLAGNGADTQYF	TGTGCCAGCAGCTTACTAGCGGGGAACGGTGCAGATACGCAGTATTTT
-	TRBV9	TRBJ2-7	-	CASSVGGGVYEQYF	TGTGCCAGCAGCGTAGGTGGCGGGGTGTACGAGCAGTACTTC
-	TRBV15	TRBJ1-1	-	CATSRDRRLAMDTEAFF	TGTGCCACCAGCAGAGATCGGCGGCTTGCAATGGACACTGAAGCTTTCTTT
-	TRBV4-1	TRBJ1-4	-	CASSQPTGTGPTTNEKLFF	TGCGCCAGCAGCCAACCAACCGGGACCGGACCTACAACTAATGAAAAACTGTTTTTT
-	TRBV6-5	TRBJ1-2	few	CASSYSQGHYGYTF	TGTGCCAGCAGTTACTCGCAAGGGCACTATGGCTACACCTTC
TRBD1	TRBV14	TRBJ2-7	-	CASSQGRGTEQYF	TGTGCCAGCAGCCAGGGCAGGGGGACCGAGCAGTACTTC
-	TRBV2	TRBJ1-4	-	CASREGGDGEKLFF	TGTGCCAGTCGAGAGGGGGGGGACGGTGAAAAACTGTTTTTT
-	TRBV7-9	TRBJ1-1	-	CASSTSTGSGSAFF	TGTGCCAGCAGCACGAGCACAGGGAGTGGTTCAGCTTTCTTT
TRBD1	TRBV4-1	TRBJ2-5	-	CASSQMDRAQETQYF	TGCGCCAGCAGTCAGATGGACAGGGCCCAAGAGACCCAGTACTTC
-	TRBV11-2	TRBJ2-7	-	CASSLADGYEQYF	TGTGCCAGCAGCTTAGCTGACGGCTACGAGCAGTACTTC
-	TRBV27	TRBJ2-3	-	CASSLWGGAGDTQYF	TGTGCCAGCAGTTTATGGGGGGGGGCCGGGGATACGCAGTATTTT
-	TRBV6-5	TRBJ2-5	-	CASSYSGTEGQETQYF	TGTGCCAGCAGTTACTCAGGGACGGAGGGGCAAGAGACCCAGTACTTC
TRBD2	TRBV5-1	TRBJ2-1	-	CASSTETSGRGNEQFF	TGCGCCAGCAGCACGGAGACTAGCGGGAGGGGGAATGAGCAGTTCTTC
TRBD2	TRBV30	TRBJ2-5	few	CAWSGPGLAGLETQYF	TGTGCCTGGAGTGGACCGGGACTAGCGGGACTAGAGACCCAGTACTTC
TRBD1	TRBV30	TRBJ1-1	-	CAWDRAQNTEAFF	TGTGCCTGGGACAGGGCGCAGAACACTGAAGCTTTCTTT
TRBD1	TRBV2	TRBJ2-7	medium-sized	CASTGTGTGEQYF	TGTGCCAGTACTGGGACAGGGACGGGAGAGCAGTACTTC
TRBD1	TRBV7-9	TRBJ1-2	-	CASSLDRANYGYTF	TGTGCCAGCAGCTTGGACAGGGCAAACTATGGCTACACCTTC
-	TRBV28	TRBJ2-5	-	CASSPDPEETQYF	TGTGCCAGCAGCCCAGACCCGGAAGAGACCCAGTACTTC
-	TRBV5-1	TRBJ2-1	-	CASSDTGIEQFF	TGCGCCAGCAGCGACACAGGGATTGAGCAGTTCTTC
TRBD1	TRBV7-8	TRBJ1-5	-	CASSPLVIPTGTGLSNQPQHF	TGTGCCAGCAGCCCACTAGTAATCCCAACCGGGACAGGGCTCAGCAATCAGCCCCAGCATTTT
TRBD2	TRBV2	TRBJ2-5	-	CASSEALAGGRETQYF	TGTGCCAGCAGTGAGGCTTTGGCAGGCGGGAGGGAGACCCAGTACTTC
-	TRBV29-1	TRBJ2-7	-	CSVGPGTYEQYF	TGCAGCGTTGGGCCGGGAACCTACGAGCAGTACTTC
TRBD1	TRBV5-6	TRBJ2-5	-	CASSLGTGGPETQYF	TGTGCCAGCAGCTTGGGGACAGGGGGCCCAGAGACCCAGTACTTC
-	TRBV5-1	TRBJ2-2	-	CASSLGQNTGELFF	TGCGCCAGCAGCTTGGGACAAAACACCGGGGAGCTGTTTTTT
-	TRBV14	TRBJ1-1	-	CASSQGGNTEAFF	TGTGCCAGCAGCCAAGGGGGGAACACTGAAGCTTTCTTT
TRBD1	TRBV28	TRBJ1-1	-	CASSPQGAVGAEAFF	TGTGCCAGCAGTCCACAGGGGGCAGTAGGGGCTGAAGCTTTCTTT
-	TRBV9	TRBJ1-2	-	CASSVAGNYGYTF	TGTGCCAGCAGCGTAGCGGGGAACTATGGCTACACCTTC